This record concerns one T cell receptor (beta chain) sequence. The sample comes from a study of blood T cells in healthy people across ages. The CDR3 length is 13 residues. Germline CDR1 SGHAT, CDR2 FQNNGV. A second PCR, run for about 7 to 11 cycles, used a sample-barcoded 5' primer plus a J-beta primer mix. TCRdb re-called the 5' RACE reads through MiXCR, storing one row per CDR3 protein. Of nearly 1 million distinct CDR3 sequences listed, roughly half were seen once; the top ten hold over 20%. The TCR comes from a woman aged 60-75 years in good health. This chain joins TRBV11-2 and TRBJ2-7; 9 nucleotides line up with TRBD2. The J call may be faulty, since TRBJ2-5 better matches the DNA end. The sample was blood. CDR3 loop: CASMGLAEETQYF. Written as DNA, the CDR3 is TGTGCCAGCATGGGACTAGCAGAAGAGACCCAGTACTTC.